The T cell receptor (beta chain) described here comes from a study of T-cell reconstitution after alpha-beta-depleted transplantation in children. Study-level findings and limits: Several hundred rapidly expanded clones from non-depleted graft cells reportedly supplied alpha-beta T cells about two months post-transplant.

Construction of the TCRbeta library involved unique molecular identifiers. In TCRdb, the PCR reads were re-called with MiXCR into one record per CDR3 protein. Of about 590,000 distinct CDR3 sequences in the sample, around 13% were seen once. On this clonotype: Its matching antigen is unknown.

The CDR3 is 14 residues long. V dropped 7 bases and J dropped 6; count of bases not matched to a gene: 11. This receptor was identified in a male patient younger than 18 who had a stem cell transplant for acute myeloid leukemia, so the T cells may come from the graft donor. Sequences were derived from PBMCs, mostly from graft donor cells, sampled 360 days after TCRalphabeta/CD19-depleted stem cell transplant. The chain links TRBV12-3 or TRBV12-4 to TRBJ2-5; TRBD1 aligns across 7 bases. The CDR3 coding sequence is TGTGCCAGCACCAACGCGACAGGGTTGAAGACCCAGTACTTC. Translating it yields CASTNATGLKTQYF.